This T cell receptor beta chain was captured in a study of blood T cell repertoires in COVID-19. Per the authors' pipeline: Estimation of nucleated cell counts was performed using reference gene primer amplification. The protocol was immunoSEQ multiplex PCR, while the TCRdb copy is restricted to in-frame clones and leaves out a portion. V, J and clone size were drawn from that table, and D and trimming were deduced from the DNA. The data hold 330,000 or so clones, with approximately 92% observed a single time. Each participant's cohort was designated according to participant-reported clinical history. Germline CDR1 and CDR2: LGHDT and YNNKEL (reference sequence). The CDR3 runs 17 residues. V lost 4 bases, J lost 4 bases, and 14 bases stayed unmatched.

The clonotype comes from a woman aged 25 to 39 who had recovered from COVID-19. The material sequenced was PBMCs or T cells enriched from blood (not recorded which). The chain joins TRBV3-1 (or the pseudogene TRBV3-2) to TRBJ1-2, with TRBD1 matching 8 bases. The CDR3 nucleotides read TGTGCCAGCAGCCGAGGACAGGGAGAGGGGTTGGGCTATGGCTACACCTTC. Its protein is CASSRGQGEGLGYGYTF.